Shown below are 5 T cell receptor beta chains from a single sample sequenced in a study of Ad26.COV2.S vaccination and SARS-CoV-2 variants. Measured with immunoSEQ multiplex PCR; TCRdb has only the in-frame clones, and not every one. In the table there are more than 300,000 clones, just under 85% of which are singletons. The treatment is: some 20 received Ad26.COV2.S at low or high dose, single or two shots; 5 received placebo; per-sample allocation not given. Collection of samples fell on day 63 after the first vaccine or placebo injection. The specimen comprised peripheral blood, sampled in a trial of Ad26.COV2.S vaccine versus placebo. The receptors were sampled from a person between 18 and 65 years old who received the Ad26.COV2.S COVID-19 vaccine or a placebo.

The chain recombines TRBV10-1 with TRBJ2-7; D gene unclear. CDR1 and CDR2 (germline): WNHNN, SYGVQD (reference sequence). V dropped 6 bases and J dropped 4 bases, with 10 bases sitting between them. This CDR3 has 12 amino acids. The CDR3 spells CASSPGPYEQYF. CDR3 nucleotide sequence: TGCGCCAGCAGCCCCGGACCGTACGAGCAGTACTTC.

The chain uses TRBV5-1 and TRBJ2-2, with TRBD1 matching 7 bases. V was pared by 4 bases and J by 5 bases, with 5 bases of the junction left unmatched. Germline CDR1 and CDR2: SGHRS and YFSETQ. The CDR3 has 14 residues. This chain's CDR3 is CASSPDRATGELFF. CDR3 nucleotides: TGCGCCAGCAGCCCCGACAGGGCGACCGGGGAGCTGTTTTTT.

The rearrangement links TRBV5-1 to TRBJ1-2; no reliable D call. The length of the CDR3 is 13 residues. Per germline, CDR1 SGHRS and CDR2 YFSETQ. Deletions cut 0 bases from V and 7 bases from J, with 10 bases between. CDR3 amino acids: CASSLARRSGYTF. CDR3 bases: TGCGCCAGCAGCTTGGCTAGACGTAGTGGCTACACCTTC.

The chain uses TRBV10-1 and TRBJ1-1; D is possibly TRBD1 (6 bases). Germline CDR1 reads WNHNN; CDR2 reads SYGVQD (reference sequence). V lost 4 bases and J 1 base, leaving 7 bases between the germline ends. The CDR3 totals 13 residues. The CDR3 loop is CASSGTANTEAFF. The CDR3 DNA reads TGCGCCAGCAGTGGGACAGCGAACACTGAAGCTTTCTTT.

A word on this clone: Other nucleotide sequences from this sample produce the same CDR3. This sequence joins TRBV2 and TRBJ1-4, with 7 bases lining up with TRBD1. V dropped 6 bases and J dropped 8; count of bases not matched to a gene: 6. Germline-derived CDR1 and CDR2 are SNHLY and FYNNEI. This CDR3 comprises 13 residues. CDR3 in amino acids: CASRSGGDEKLFF. CDR3 nucleotide sequence: TGTGCCAGCAGATCAGGGGGGGACGAAAAACTGTTTTTT.